One sample yielded the 17 T cell receptor beta chains listed below, sequenced in a study of blood T cell repertoires in COVID-19. The data were produced by immunoSEQ multiplex PCR, yet TCRdb's version contains in-frame clones alone and is incomplete. The table includes 95,000 or so clones, approximately 79% detected once. Sequencing was carried out using peripheral blood. The source is a woman older than 75 with active or convalescent COVID-19.

V and J are TRBV4-2 and TRBJ1-2; possibly TRBD1 for D (5 bases). Germline V gene lookup returns CDR1 LGHNA and CDR2 YNFKEQ. The length of the CDR3 is 13 residues. V shed 0 bases and J shed 7 bases, with 9 bases lying between them. The CDR3 region has the DNA TGTGCCAGCAGCCAAGAAACCAGGGTTGGCTACACCTTC. Amino acid sequence: CASSQETRVGYTF.

This chain connects TRBV10-2 to TRBJ2-1, with D perhaps matching TRBD2 (5 bases). Germline CDR1 reads WSHSY; CDR2 reads SAAADI. The germline V and J ends were trimmed by 3 bases and 5 bases, with 23 bases remaining between them. The CDR3 is made up of 18 amino acids. The CDR3 loop is CASSDSALVRLVDNEQFF. The CDR3 DNA is TGCGCCAGCAGTGACTCCGCACTAGTACGTCTGGTCGACAATGAGCAGTTCTTC.

In its sample, this clone was seen once. The rearrangement joins TRBV5-6 to TRBJ1-1, with D uncertain. Germline V gene data show CDR1 as SGHDT and CDR2 as YYEEEE. Trimming took 0 bases from V and 5 from J, leaving 14 bases between them. The CDR3 covers 15 residues. CDR3 sequence: CASSLAVGVRTEAFF. Written as DNA, the CDR3 is TGTGCCAGCAGCTTGGCCGTCGGGGTACGTACTGAAGCTTTCTTT.

This clone was observed once. This chain connects TRBV29-1 to TRBJ1-1; perhaps TRBD1 as D (6 bases). The V end lost 0 bases, the J end lost 1 base, and 6 bases lay between the germline ends. The CDR3 contains 13 residues. The germline CDR1 and CDR2 sequences are SQVTM and ANQGSEA. The CDR3 is CSVEEQGNTEAFF. The CDR3 nucleotides are TGCAGCGTTGAAGAACAGGGGAACACTGAAGCTTTCTTT. Full variable domain (rest looked up from reference TRBV29-1 and TRBJ1-1): SAVISQKPSRDICQRGTSLTIQCQVDSQVTMMFWYRQQPGQSLTLIATANQGSEATYESGFVIDKFPISRPNLTFSTLTVSNMSPEDSSIYLCSVEEQGNTEAFFGQGTRLTVV.

This clone came up once. The chain has TRBV11-2 and TRBJ2-3; 8 nucleotides agree with TRBD1. In germline, CDR1 is SGHAT, CDR2 FQNNGV. The trim removed 3 bases at V and 2 bases at J, leaving 4 bases unmatched. The CDR3 spans 15 residues. CDR3 DNA: TGTGCCAGCAGCTTGGAGGACAGGGCCACAGATACGCAGTATTTT. Translated, it gives CASSLEDRATDTQYF.

The chain carries TRBV7-2 and TRBJ2-5; 8 nucleotides match TRBD2. Per germline, CDR1 SGHTA and CDR2 FQGNSA. The CDR3 is 13 amino acids. The J segment lost 3 bases and the V segment lost 5 bases, leaving 2 bases of the junction unmatched. The CDR3: CASSRGGEETQYF. The CDR3 region has the DNA TGTGCCAGCAGCCGGGGGGGGGAAGAGACCCAGTACTTC.

The CDR3 here is CASSLGDRGGYTF. The DNA of the CDR3 is TGTGCCAGCAGTTTAGGGGACAGAGGAGGCTACACCTTC. V and J are TRBV28 and TRBJ1-2, with 7 positions matching TRBD1. The CDR3 has 13 residues. Germline V gives CDR1 MDHEN, CDR2 SYDVKM. The J segment lost 8 bases and the V segment lost 2 bases, leaving 5 bases of the junction unmatched.

In its sample, this clone was seen a few times. The CDR3: CASHRGFMTRGSGTDTQYF. The CDR3 coding sequence is TGTGCCAGCCACCGAGGATTTATGACCAGGGGGTCGGGCACAGATACGCAGTATTTT. This chain joins TRBV7-8 and TRBJ2-3; 7 bases agree with TRBD1. The J segment lost 1 base and the V segment lost 8 bases, leaving 21 bases of the junction unmatched. This CDR3 is built from 19 residues. Looked up from germline, CDR1 is SGHVS and CDR2 is FQNEAQ.

The chain couples TRBV29-1 to TRBJ2-2; TRBD1 aligns across 7 bases. Per the germline V gene, CDR1 is SQVTM and CDR2 is ANQGSEA. CDR3 length equals 14 residues. Trimming removed 3 bases from V and 5 bases from J; junction bases left unmatched: 6. CDR3 residues: CSVEGTARTGELFF. The DNA for the CDR3 is TGCAGCGTTGAGGGGACAGCGCGAACCGGGGAGCTGTTTTTT.

V usage is TRBV29-1 and J usage is TRBJ2-3; TRBD1 matches at 9 bases. This CDR3 contains 14 residues. Per germline, CDR1 SQVTM and CDR2 ANQGSEA. Losses at the gene ends were 5 bases for V and 4 bases for J; bases not matched to a gene: 7. CDR3 residues: CSVRSGQGADTQYF. The CDR3 DNA sequence: TGCAGCGTTCGGTCGGGACAGGGTGCAGATACGCAGTATTTT.

The V gene is TRBV9, the J gene TRBJ2-7, with 10 bases matching TRBD1. V shed 3 bases and J 6 bases; nucleotides not matched to a gene: 6. This CDR3 is built from 14 residues. The germline CDR1 and CDR2 sequences are SGDLS and YYNGEE. CDR3 residues: CASSGGTGVPEQYF. The CDR3 DNA sequence: TGTGCCAGCAGCGGCGGGACAGGGGTCCCCGAGCAGTACTTC.

The chain joins TRBV5-5 to TRBJ2-7; 7 nucleotides line up with TRBD2. CDR3 length: 13 amino acids. In germline, CDR1 is SGHKS, CDR2 YYEKEE (reference sequence). Trimming at V came to 7 bases and at J to 0 bases, leaving 4 bases not matched to a gene. This CDR3 reads CASATSASYEQYF. CDR3 in DNA: TGTGCCAGCGCTACTAGCGCCTCCTACGAGCAGTACTTC.

The chain employs TRBV7-2 and TRBJ2-1, with D possibly being TRBD1 (6 bases). In germline, CDR1 is SGHTA, CDR2 FQGNSA. The CDR3 runs to 15 residues. Trimming left V 0 bases short and J 4 bases short, with 10 bases between. This CDR3 is CASSLAGAGYNEQFF. CDR3 coding DNA: TGTGCCAGCAGCTTAGCGGGGGCTGGGTACAATGAGCAGTTCTTC.

This clone was observed a handful of times. The genes are TRBV28 and TRBJ1-1; D possibly corresponds to TRBD1 (6 bases). The V end was cut by 5 bases, the J end by 0 bases, with 16 bases between. The CDR3 has 16 amino acids. The germline gives CDR1 MDHEN, CDR2 SYDVKM. The CDR3 DNA reads as TGTGCCAGCAGTCCAACAGGGTTGGGCATGAACACTGAAGCTTTCTTT. Its protein is CASSPTGLGMNTEAFF. The variable domain in full, with the rest retrieved from reference TRBV28 and TRBJ1-1, is DVKVTQSSRYLVKRTGEKVFLECVQDMDHENMFWYRQDPGLGLRLIYFSYDVKMKEKGDIPEGYSVSREKKERFSLILESASTNQTSMYLCASSPTGLGMNTEAFFGQGTRLTVV.

The chain joins TRBV7-2 to TRBJ1-2; D is unresolved. The germline V gene encodes CDR1 SGHTA and CDR2 FQGNSA. The germline V and J ends were trimmed by 3 bases and 7 bases, with 21 bases remaining between them. This CDR3 contains 16 residues. The CDR3: CASSLRAGPARSGYTF. The CDR3 nucleotides read TGTGCCAGCAGCTTGCGGGCGGGCCCGGCCAGGAGTGGCTACACCTTC.

This rearrangement joins TRBV11-3 to TRBJ2-7; D might be TRBD2 (5 bases). The V end lost 3 bases, the J end lost 2 bases, and 14 bases lay between the germline ends. CDR3 length: 15 residues. CDR1 is SGHNT, CDR2 YENEEA, per germline. DNA for the CDR3: TGTGCCAGCAGCTTCAGATCGGGATTAACCTACGAGCAGTACTTC. The encoded protein is CASSFRSGLTYEQYF. The full variable domain, its missing parts supplied by reference TRBV11-3 and TRBJ2-7, is EAGVVQSPRYKIIEKKQPVAFWCNPISGHNTLYWYLQNLGQGPELLIRYENEEAVDDSQLPKDRFSAERLKGVDSTLKIQPAELGDSAVYLCASSFRSGLTYEQYFGPGTRLTVT.

The J gene is TRBJ1-4, the V gene TRBV19; D might be TRBD1 (6 bases). V was pared by 3 bases and J by 8 bases, with 16 bases between. The CDR3 has 15 amino acids. The V gene's germline CDR1 is LNHDA and CDR2 SQIVND (reference sequence). CDR3 DNA: TGTGCCAGTAGTATGATTTCGGCAGGGGACGAAAAACTGTTTTTT. Amino acid sequence: CASSMISAGDEKLFF.